The 13 T cell receptor beta chains given below trace back to one sample, sequenced in a study of blood T cell repertoires in COVID-19. The protocol was immunoSEQ multiplex PCR, while the TCRdb copy is restricted to in-frame clones and leaves out a portion. There are approximately 150,000 clones in the sample; about 83% occur only once, and 8% to 9% lies in the top ten. The specimen sequenced was peripheral blood. These receptors came from a woman aged 45-65 years with active or convalescent COVID-19.

This chain uses TRBV18 with TRBJ1-6, with 10 bases fitting TRBD1. The junction had 3 bases not matched to a gene; V was cut back by 0 bases and J by 7 bases. Germline assignment: CDR1 KGHSH and CDR2 LQKENI. This CDR3 is built from 16 residues. CDR3 loop: CASSPPRTGGNSPLHF. The CDR3, as DNA: TGTGCCAGCTCACCACCGAGGACAGGGGGAAATTCACCCCTCCACTTT.

Notes on this clone: In the same sample, other DNA sequences code for this CDR3. This chain links TRBV5-1 with TRBJ2-1; D possibly corresponds to TRBD2 (6 bases). This CDR3 is 14 amino acids long. CDR1 and CDR2 from the germline V gene are SGHRS and YFSETQ. The V and J ends lost 0 bases and 5 bases respectively, with 9 bases between them. The CDR3 DNA reads as TGCGCCAGCAGCTTGGACAGGAGGGACAATGAGCAGTTCTTC. Amino acids: CASSLDRRDNEQFF. Full variable domain (outside the CDR3, taken from reference TRBV5-1 and TRBJ2-1): KAGVTQTPRYLIKTRGQQVTLSCSPISGHRSVSWYQQTPGQGLQFLFEYFSETQRNKGNFPGRFSGRQFSNSRSEMNVSTLELGDSALYLCASSLDRRDNEQFFGPGTRLTVL.

This chain uses TRBV11-2 with TRBJ2-1; 9 nucleotides match TRBD1. The V gene's germline CDR1 is SGHAT and CDR2 FQNNGV. CDR3 length equals 15 residues. Trimming removed 6 bases from V and 3 bases from J; junction bases left unmatched: 6. The CDR3 spells CASRKGQGNYNEQFF. CDR3 coding DNA: TGTGCCAGCAGAAAGGGACAGGGTAACTACAATGAGCAGTTCTTC. Full variable domain (remainder filled in from reference TRBV11-2 and TRBJ2-1): EAGVAQSPRYKIIEKRQSVAFWCNPISGHATLYWYQQILGQGPKLLIQFQNNGVVDDSQLPKDRFSAERLKGVDSTLKIQPAKLEDSAVYLCASRKGQGNYNEQFFGPGTRLTVL.

The chain joins TRBV5-4 to TRBJ1-1, with a weak D call TRBD1 (6 bases). The CDR3 extends over 14 amino acids. Germline-derived CDR1 and CDR2 are SGHNT and YYREEE (reference sequence). Trimming stripped 3 bases from V and 1 base from J, with 10 bases between. The CDR3 here is CASSSGQRNTEAFF. CDR3 DNA: TGTGCCAGCAGCTCGGGACAAAGGAACACTGAAGCTTTCTTT. The full variable domain, in which reference TRBV5-4 and TRBJ1-1 provide the parts outside the CDR3, is ETGVTQSPTHLIKTRGQQVTLRCSSQSGHNTVSWYQQALGQGPQFIFQYYREEENGRGNFPPRFSGLQFPNYSSELNVNALELDDSALYLCASSSGQRNTEAFFGQGTRLTVV.

This rearrangement joins TRBV7-6 to TRBJ2-1; TRBD1 agrees at 7 bases. Germline assignment: CDR1 SGHVS and CDR2 FNYEAQ. V shed 5 bases, J shed 6 bases, and the junction held 13 bases outside the gene matches. The CDR3 has 16 residues. The CDR3 coding sequence is TGTGCCAGCAGCACTTATACGGCTAGGGGGCCCAATGAGCAGTTCTTC. Translation: CASSTYTARGPNEQFF.

The chain links TRBV18 to TRBJ1-5; D is unclear. The CDR3 covers 13 residues. Trimming pared 2 bases from V and 6 bases from J, leaving 8 bases between. Germline-derived CDR1 and CDR2 are KGHSH and LQKENI. The CDR3 DNA is TGTGCCAGCTCACCAGCCCTAAGTCAGCCCCAGCATTTT. Translation: CASSPALSQPQHF.

This chain links TRBV9 with TRBJ2-7; 7 bases are a match to TRBD1. The germline gives CDR1 SGDLS, CDR2 YYNGEE. The V segment lost 4 bases and the J segment 4 bases; nucleotides outside the gene matches: 11. The CDR3 extends over 15 amino acids. The CDR3 DNA reads as TGTGCCAGCAGCCCACATGGGGACAGAGTTTACGAGCAGTACTTC. It translates to CASSPHGDRVYEQYF.

This clone was seen a few times. V is TRBV18 and J is TRBJ2-3; TRBD1 is a possible D gene (5 bases). CDR1 and CDR2 (germline): KGHSH, LQKENI. V was clipped by 3 bases and J by 2 bases, with 9 bases between them. The CDR3 sequence is 14 residues long. CDR3 region: CASSPRQITDTQYF. The CDR3 nucleotides are TGTGCCAGCTCACCCCGACAGATCACAGATACGCAGTATTTT.

The gene calls are TRBV4-1 and TRBJ2-2; no clear D gene. Germline V gene data show CDR1 as MGHRA and CDR2 as YSYEKL. This CDR3 has 14 amino acids. Between the trimmed V and J ends, which lost 1 base and 5 bases, there was a span of 8 bases. CDR3 loop: CASSQGVRTGELFF. CDR3 nucleotide sequence: TGCGCCAGCAGCCAAGGGGTGCGGACCGGGGAGCTGTTTTTT.

The chain has TRBV15 and TRBJ1-2, with TRBD1 identical over 9 bases. The germline V gene encodes CDR1 LNHNV and CDR2 YYDKDF (reference sequence). The CDR3 runs 15 residues. After removal of 8 bases from V and 6 bases from J, the junction contained 13 bases not matched to a gene. This chain's CDR3 is CATAPLGTGTNGYTF. DNA for the CDR3: TGTGCCACCGCACCCCTTGGGACAGGGACGAATGGCTACACCTTC.

CDR3 DNA: TGTGCCAGCTCACCAGCACAGGGGGCTTCTGGAAACACCATATATTTT. The encoded protein is CASSPAQGASGNTIYF. This rearrangement joins TRBV18 to TRBJ1-3, with 9 bases aligning to TRBD1. Germline trimming cut 2 bases from V and 1 base from J; bases unmatched to any gene: 3. Germline V gene lookup returns CDR1 KGHSH and CDR2 LQKENI. The CDR3 totals 16 residues.

V usage is TRBV7-2 and J usage is TRBJ1-4, with TRBD1 as a possible D gene (5 bases). The CDR3 has 15 residues. V shed 2 bases and J shed 4 bases, with 11 bases lying between them. Germline CDR1 and CDR2: SGHTA and FQGNSA. CDR3 bases: TGTGCCAGCAGCTTATGGAAAGGGGATAATGAAAAACTGTTTTTT. Translating it yields CASSLWKGDNEKLFF.

This rearrangement joins TRBV2 to TRBJ1-2; TRBD1 might be the D (6 bases). This CDR3 contains 13 residues. V gave up 2 bases and J gave up 8 bases, with 12 bases separating them. Germline loops: CDR1 SNHLY, CDR2 FYNNEI. CDR3 amino acids: CASSERGGRGYTF. CDR3 in DNA: TGTGCCAGCAGTGAAAGGGGGGGGCGGGGCTACACCTTC.